This TCR beta chain was sequenced in a study of technical replicates of blood from a few donors. The germline V gene has CDR1 SGHVS and CDR2 FNYEAQ. Trimming removed 5 bases at V and 5 bases at J, with 9 bases between. This CDR3 has 13 amino acids. The repertoire was sequenced with immunoSEQ multiplex PCR; TCRdb's copy has only in-frame clones and lacks some. The sample has some 87,000 clones, about 97% seen once; the top ten hold over 0.15%. The clonotype originates from a human donor in good health. The sample comprised T cells isolated from PBMCs. The chain carries TRBV7-6 and TRBJ2-2; D is ambiguous. In DNA, the CDR3 is TGTGCCAGCAGCCGGGTATTAACCGGGGAGCTGTTTTTT. Encoded protein: CASSRVLTGELFF.